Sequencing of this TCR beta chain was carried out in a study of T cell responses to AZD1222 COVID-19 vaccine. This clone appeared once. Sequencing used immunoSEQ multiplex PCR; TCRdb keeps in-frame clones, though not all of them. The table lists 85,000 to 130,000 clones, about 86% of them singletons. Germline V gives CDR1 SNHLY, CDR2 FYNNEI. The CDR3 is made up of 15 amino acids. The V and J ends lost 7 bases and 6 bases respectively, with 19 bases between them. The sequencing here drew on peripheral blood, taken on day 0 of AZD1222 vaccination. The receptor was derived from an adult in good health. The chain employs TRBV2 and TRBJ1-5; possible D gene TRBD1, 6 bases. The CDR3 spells CASTIQGGKTQPQHF. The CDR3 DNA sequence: TGTGCCAGCACTATACAGGGAGGGAAGACTCAGCCCCAGCATTTT.